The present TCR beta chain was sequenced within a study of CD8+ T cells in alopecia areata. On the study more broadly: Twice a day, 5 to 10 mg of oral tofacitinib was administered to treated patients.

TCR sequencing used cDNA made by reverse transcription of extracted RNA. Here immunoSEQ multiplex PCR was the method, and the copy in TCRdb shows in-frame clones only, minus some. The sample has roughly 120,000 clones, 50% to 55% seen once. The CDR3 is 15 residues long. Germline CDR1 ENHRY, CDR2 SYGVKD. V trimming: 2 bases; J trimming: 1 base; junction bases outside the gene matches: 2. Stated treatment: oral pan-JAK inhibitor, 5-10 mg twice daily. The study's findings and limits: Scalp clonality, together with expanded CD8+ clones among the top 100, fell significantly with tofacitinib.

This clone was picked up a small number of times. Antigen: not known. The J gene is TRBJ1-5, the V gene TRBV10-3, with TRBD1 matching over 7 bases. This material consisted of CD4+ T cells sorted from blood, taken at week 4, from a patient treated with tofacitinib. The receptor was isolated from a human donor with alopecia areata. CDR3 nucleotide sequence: TGTGCCATCAGTGAGGCAGGGGGAAGCAATCAGCCCCAGCATTTT. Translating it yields CAISEAGGSNQPQHF.